The 13 T cell receptor beta chains given below trace back to one sample, sequenced in a study of T cell responses to AZD1222 COVID-19 vaccine. Sequenced by immunoSEQ multiplex PCR; TCRdb stores in-frame clones only, minus some. Among about 120,000 clones listed, about nine tenths were seen once. Material: peripheral blood, obtained on day 0 of MenACWY control vaccination. The receptors were sampled from an adult in good health.

This clone was observed a single time. The chain carries TRBV5-1 and TRBJ1-1, with a tentative D call TRBD1 (5 bases). Trimming left V 4 bases short and J 1 base short, with 14 bases between. The CDR3 length is 15 residues. Germline V gives CDR1 SGHRS, CDR2 YFSETQ. Here the CDR3 DNA reads TGCGCCAGCAGCCTAAACCCTACAGGGAACACTGAAGCTTTCTTT. Translated, it gives CASSLNPTGNTEAFF.

Comments on this clone: Other DNA sequences in the sample encode the same CDR3. This chain uses TRBV11-2 with TRBJ1-1; no clear D. Trimming pared 1 base from V and 1 base from J, leaving 4 bases between. This CDR3 contains 13 residues. Per the germline V gene, CDR1 is SGHAT and CDR2 is FQNNGV. CDR3 amino acids: CASSLVRNTEAFF. CDR3 DNA: TGTGCCAGCAGCTTAGTGAGGAACACTGAAGCTTTCTTT.

This chain connects TRBV6-6 to TRBJ2-1, with D unclear. Per the germline V gene, CDR1 is MNHNY and CDR2 is SVGAGI (reference sequence). This CDR3 is built from 12 residues. The V end was cut by 2 bases, the J end by 6 bases, with 5 bases between. The CDR3 bases are TGTGCCAGCAGTTACCTTTCCAATGAGCAGTTCTTC. Translated, it gives CASSYLSNEQFF.

The gene calls are TRBV7-6 and TRBJ2-7; D is possibly TRBD2 (6 bases). The CDR3 sequence is 15 residues long. The germline V and J ends were trimmed by 1 base and 1 base, with 11 bases remaining between them. Germline V gives CDR1 SGHVS, CDR2 FNYEAQ. Here the CDR3 DNA reads TGTGCCAGCAGCTTAGAGGCAGGGACTTCCTACGAGCAGTACTTC. Its translation: CASSLEAGTSYEQYF.

J is TRBJ1-5 and V is TRBV7-2; a weak D match, TRBD1 (5 bases). Germline CDR1 SGHTA, CDR2 FQGNSA. The CDR3 contains 15 residues. Trimming took off 2 bases at V and 0 bases at J, with 8 bases between the two ends. The CDR3 DNA reads TGTGCCAGCAGCTTAAGAGGGGATAGCAATCAGCCCCAGCATTTT. As protein: CASSLRGDSNQPQHF.

V and J are TRBV6-2 or TRBV6-3 and TRBJ1-1; possible D gene TRBD1, 6 bases. Germline CDR1 is MNHEY and CDR2 is SVGEGT. V was shortened by 2 bases and J by 1 base, with 20 bases between the two germline ends. The CDR3 consists of 18 residues. This chain's CDR3 is CASSYGWIRGGPNTEAFF. The CDR3 nucleotides are TGTGCCAGCAGTTACGGGTGGATTAGGGGGGGCCCGAACACTGAAGCTTTCTTT.

V gene TRBV7-2 combines with J gene TRBJ2-5; D unclear. Trimming shortened V by 1 base and J by 5 bases, and 23 bases separated the two germline ends. This CDR3 comprises 18 residues. Germline V gene data show CDR1 as SGHTA and CDR2 as FQGNSA. The chain's CDR3 is CASSLELSVVFARETQYF. As DNA, the CDR3 is TGTGCCAGCAGCTTAGAGCTTTCGGTTGTATTCGCCAGGGAGACCCAGTACTTC.

This chain links TRBV3-1 (or the pseudogene TRBV3-2) with TRBJ2-1, with TRBD1 as a possible D gene (5 bases). This CDR3 has 19 amino acids. CDR1 and CDR2 (germline): LGHDT, YNNKEL (reference sequence). V was trimmed by 4 bases and J by 6 bases, leaving 28 bases between them. CDR3 residues: CASSPPKAGRVGRGNEQFF. The CDR3 DNA reads as TGTGCCAGCAGCCCCCCCAAGGCAGGTCGAGTTGGTAGGGGCAATGAGCAGTTCTTC.

V and J are TRBV6-1 and TRBJ2-7; 8 bases map to TRBD1. The CDR3 is 16 residues long. Looked up from germline, CDR1 is MNHNS and CDR2 is SASEGT. The trim removed 2 bases at V and 0 bases at J, leaving 6 bases unmatched. CDR3 sequence reads: CASSERGQVSSYEQYV. As DNA, the CDR3 is TGTGCCAGCAGTGAAAGGGGACAGGTTAGCTCCTACGAGCAGTACGTC.

The chain employs TRBV6-1 and TRBJ1-2; 7 bases fit TRBD1. V lost 6 bases, J lost 5 bases, and 9 bases stayed unmatched. Germline loops: CDR1 MNHNS, CDR2 SASEGT. This CDR3 has 14 amino acids. CDR3 sequence: CASSLRTGSYGYTF. The CDR3 DNA reads TGTGCCAGCAGCCTCCGGACAGGAAGTTATGGCTACACCTTC.

This chain joins TRBV4-3 and TRBJ2-3; TRBD2 agrees at 11 bases. V shed 0 bases, J shed 4 bases, and the junction held 9 bases outside the gene matches. Germline V gene data show CDR1 as LGHNA and CDR2 as YSLEER. This CDR3 contains 18 residues. The CDR3 coding sequence is TGCGCCAGCAGCCAAGATCGACTTGGGACTAGCGGCCCAGATACGCAGTATTTT. It yields the protein CASSQDRLGTSGPDTQYF.

This clone was seen a single time. The gene calls are TRBV9 and TRBJ2-2; TRBD2 aligns across 8 bases. This CDR3 is 14 amino acids long. The V segment lost 7 bases and the J segment 3 bases; nucleotides outside the gene matches: 5. Germline values: CDR1 SGDLS, CDR2 YYNGEE. The CDR3: CASGLAPHTGELFF. CDR3 DNA sequence: TGTGCCAGCGGACTAGCCCCTCACACCGGGGAGCTGTTTTTT.

V is TRBV7-8 and J is TRBJ1-3, with a possible D match to TRBD1 (5 bases). V was pared by 0 bases and J by 2 bases, with 5 bases between. This CDR3 region has 14 residues. The germline V gene encodes CDR1 SGHVS and CDR2 FQNEAQ. The CDR3 protein is CASSLAGAGNTIYF. CDR3 nucleotides: TGTGCCAGCAGCTTAGCAGGGGCTGGAAACACCATATATTTT.